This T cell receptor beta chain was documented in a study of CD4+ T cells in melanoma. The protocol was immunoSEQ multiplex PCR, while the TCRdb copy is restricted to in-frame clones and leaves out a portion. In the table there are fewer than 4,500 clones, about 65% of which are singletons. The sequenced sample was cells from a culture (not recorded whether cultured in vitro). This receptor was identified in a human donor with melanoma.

The CDR3 here is CASSLEGTKETQYF. CDR3 nucleotide sequence: TGTGCCAGCAGCTTGGAGGGGACAAAAGAGACCCAGTACTTC. This chain connects TRBV5-8 to TRBJ2-5, with D possibly being TRBD1 (6 bases). Per germline, CDR1 SGHTS and CDR2 YDEGEE. Trimming took off 0 bases at V and 3 bases at J, with 9 bases between the two ends. The CDR3 contains 14 residues. Full variable domain (outside the CDR3, taken from reference TRBV5-8 and TRBJ2-5): EAGVTQSPTHLIKTRGQQATLRCSPISGHTSVYWYQQALGLGLQFLLWYDEGEERNRGNFPPRFSGRQFPNYSSELNVNALELEDSALYLCASSLEGTKETQYFGPGTRLLVL.